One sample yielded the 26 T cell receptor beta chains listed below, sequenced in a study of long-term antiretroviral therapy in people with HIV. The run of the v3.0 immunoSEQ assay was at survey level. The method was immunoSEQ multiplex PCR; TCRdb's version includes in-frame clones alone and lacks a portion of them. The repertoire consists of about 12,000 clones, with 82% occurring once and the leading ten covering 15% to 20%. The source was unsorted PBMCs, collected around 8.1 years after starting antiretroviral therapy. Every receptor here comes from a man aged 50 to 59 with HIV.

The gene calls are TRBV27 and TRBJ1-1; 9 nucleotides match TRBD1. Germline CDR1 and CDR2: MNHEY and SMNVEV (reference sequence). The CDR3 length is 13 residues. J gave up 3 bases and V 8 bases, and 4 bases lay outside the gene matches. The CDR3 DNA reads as TGTGCCAGCGGCGACAGGGGGTACACTGAAGCTTTCTTT. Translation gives CASGDRGYTEAFF.

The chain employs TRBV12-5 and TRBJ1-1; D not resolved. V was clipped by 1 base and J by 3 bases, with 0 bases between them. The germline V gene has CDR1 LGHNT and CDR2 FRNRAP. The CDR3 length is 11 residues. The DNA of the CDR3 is TGTGCTAGTGGTTTGGACACTGAAGCTTTCTTT. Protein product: CASGLDTEAFF.

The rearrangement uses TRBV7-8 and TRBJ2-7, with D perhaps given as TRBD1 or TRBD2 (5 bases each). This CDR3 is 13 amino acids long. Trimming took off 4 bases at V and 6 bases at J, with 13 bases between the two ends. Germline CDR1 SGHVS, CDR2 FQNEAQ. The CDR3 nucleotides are TGTGCCAGCAGCTCGGGACCGCCCGGCGAGCAGTACTTC. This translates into CASSSGPPGEQYF.

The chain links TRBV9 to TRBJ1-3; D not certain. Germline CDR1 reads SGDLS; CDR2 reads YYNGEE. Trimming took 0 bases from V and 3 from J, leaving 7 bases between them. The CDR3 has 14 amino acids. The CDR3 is CASSVEEVGNTIYF. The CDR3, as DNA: TGTGCCAGCAGCGTAGAAGAGGTTGGAAACACCATATATTTT.

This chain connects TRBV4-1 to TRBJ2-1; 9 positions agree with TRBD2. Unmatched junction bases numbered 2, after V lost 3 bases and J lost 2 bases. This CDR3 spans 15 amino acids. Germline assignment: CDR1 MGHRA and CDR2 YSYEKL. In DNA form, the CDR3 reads TGCGCCAGCAGCCAGCGGGGGGGACCCTACAATGAGCAGTTCTTC. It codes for CASSQRGGPYNEQFF.

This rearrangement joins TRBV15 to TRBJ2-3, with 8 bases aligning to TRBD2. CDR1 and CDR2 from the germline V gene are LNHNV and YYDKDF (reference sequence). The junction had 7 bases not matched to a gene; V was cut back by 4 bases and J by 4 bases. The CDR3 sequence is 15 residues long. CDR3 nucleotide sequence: TGTGCCACCAGCAAGGCGGGGGGTGGAGCAGATACGCAGTATTTT. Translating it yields CATSKAGGGADTQYF. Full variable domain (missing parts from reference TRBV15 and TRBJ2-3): DAMVIQNPRYQVTQFGKPVTLSCSQTLNHNVMYWYQQKSSQAPKLLFHYYDKDFNNEADTPDNFQSRRPNTSFCFLDIRSPGLGDTAMYLCATSKAGGGADTQYFGPGTRLTVL.

Here the CDR3 DNA reads TGTGCCAGTAGTTATACAGGGGGGTCCTACAATGAGCAGTTCTTC. It translates to CASSYTGGSYNEQFF. The V and J genes are TRBV19 and TRBJ2-1, with 8 bases identical to TRBD1. The J segment lost 1 base and the V segment lost 5 bases, leaving 4 bases of the junction unmatched. CDR1 LNHDA and CDR2 SQIVND come from the germline V gene (reference sequence). This CDR3 has 15 residues.

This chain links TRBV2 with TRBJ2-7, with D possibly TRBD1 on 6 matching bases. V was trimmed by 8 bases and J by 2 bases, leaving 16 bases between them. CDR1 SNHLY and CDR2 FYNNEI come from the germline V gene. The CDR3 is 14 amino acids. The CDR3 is CASSRTALAYEQYF. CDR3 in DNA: TGTGCCAGCTCCCGGACAGCATTAGCCTACGAGCAGTACTTC.

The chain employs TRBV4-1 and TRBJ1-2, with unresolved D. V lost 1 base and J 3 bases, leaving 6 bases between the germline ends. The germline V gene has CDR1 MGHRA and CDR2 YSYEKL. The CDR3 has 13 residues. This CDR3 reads CASSQGGYYGYTF. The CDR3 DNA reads TGCGCCAGCAGCCAAGGAGGGTACTATGGCTACACCTTC.

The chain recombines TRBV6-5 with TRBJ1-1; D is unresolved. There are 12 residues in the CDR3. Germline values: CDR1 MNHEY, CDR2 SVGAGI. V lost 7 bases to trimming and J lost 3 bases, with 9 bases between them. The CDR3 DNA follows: TGTGCCAGCAATGGGGAGTACACTGAAGCTTTCTTT. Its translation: CASNGEYTEAFF.

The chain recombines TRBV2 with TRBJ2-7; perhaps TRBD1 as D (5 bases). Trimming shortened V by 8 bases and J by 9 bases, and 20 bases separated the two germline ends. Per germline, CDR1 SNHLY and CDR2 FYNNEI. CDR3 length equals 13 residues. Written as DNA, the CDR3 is TGTGCCAGCCGCATCCAAGACAGTCCCGGGCAGTACTTC. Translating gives CASRIQDSPGQYF. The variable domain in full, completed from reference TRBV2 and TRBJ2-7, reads EPEVTQTPSHQVTQMGQEVILRCVPISNHLYFYWYRQILGQKVEFLVSFYNNEISEKSEIFDDQFSVERPDGSNFTLKIRSTKLEDSAMYFCASRIQDSPGQYFGPGTRLTVT.

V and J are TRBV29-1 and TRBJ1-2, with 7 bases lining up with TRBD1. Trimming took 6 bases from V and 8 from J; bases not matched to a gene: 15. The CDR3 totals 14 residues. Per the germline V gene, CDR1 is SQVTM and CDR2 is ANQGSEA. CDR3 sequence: CSVLGQDGSGGYTF. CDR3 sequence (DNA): TGCAGCGTCCTCGGACAGGACGGCTCTGGGGGCTACACCTTC.

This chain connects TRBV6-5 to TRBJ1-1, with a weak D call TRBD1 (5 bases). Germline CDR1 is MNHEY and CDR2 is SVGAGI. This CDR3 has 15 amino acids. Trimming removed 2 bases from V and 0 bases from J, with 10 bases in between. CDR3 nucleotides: TGTGCCAGCAGTTACGGAGCAGGGCTGAACACTGAAGCTTTCTTT. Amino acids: CASSYGAGLNTEAFF.

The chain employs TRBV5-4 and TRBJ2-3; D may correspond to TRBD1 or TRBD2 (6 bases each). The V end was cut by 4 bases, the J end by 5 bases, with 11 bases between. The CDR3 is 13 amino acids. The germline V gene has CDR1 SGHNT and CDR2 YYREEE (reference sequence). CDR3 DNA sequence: TGTGCCAGCAGCAAAGGAGGGGGAGATACGCAGTATTTT. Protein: CASSKGGGDTQYF.

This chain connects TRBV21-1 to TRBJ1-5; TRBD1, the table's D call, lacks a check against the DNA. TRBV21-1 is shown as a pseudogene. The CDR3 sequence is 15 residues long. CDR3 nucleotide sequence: TGTGCCAGCAGCACCCCGGGACAGCTCAATCAGCCCCAGCATTTT. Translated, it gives CASSTPGQLNQPQHF.

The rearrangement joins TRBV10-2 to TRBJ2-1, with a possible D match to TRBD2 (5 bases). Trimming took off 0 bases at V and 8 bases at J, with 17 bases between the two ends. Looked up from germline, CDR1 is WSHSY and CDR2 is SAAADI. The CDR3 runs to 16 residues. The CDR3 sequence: CASSESWVPGGDEQFF. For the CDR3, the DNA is TGCGCCAGCAGTGAGTCCTGGGTCCCAGGAGGCGATGAGCAGTTCTTC.

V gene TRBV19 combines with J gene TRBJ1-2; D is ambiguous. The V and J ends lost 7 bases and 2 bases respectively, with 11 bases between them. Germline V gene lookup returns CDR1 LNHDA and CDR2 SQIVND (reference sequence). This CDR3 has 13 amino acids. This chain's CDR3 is CASTPTVNYGYTF. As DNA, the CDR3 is TGTGCCAGTACCCCGACGGTAAACTATGGCTACACCTTC. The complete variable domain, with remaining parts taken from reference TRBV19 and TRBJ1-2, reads DGGITQSPKYLFRKEGQNVTLSCEQNLNHDAMYWYRQDPGQGLRLIYYSQIVNDFQKGDIAEGYSVSREKKESFPLTVTSAQKNPTAFYLCASTPTVNYGYTFGSGTRLTVV.

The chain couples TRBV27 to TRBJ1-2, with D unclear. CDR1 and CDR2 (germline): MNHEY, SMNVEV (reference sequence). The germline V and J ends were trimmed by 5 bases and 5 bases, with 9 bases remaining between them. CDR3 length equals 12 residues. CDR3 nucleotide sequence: TGTGCCAGCAGTCTTAGCTTATATGGCTACACCTTC. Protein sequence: CASSLSLYGYTF.

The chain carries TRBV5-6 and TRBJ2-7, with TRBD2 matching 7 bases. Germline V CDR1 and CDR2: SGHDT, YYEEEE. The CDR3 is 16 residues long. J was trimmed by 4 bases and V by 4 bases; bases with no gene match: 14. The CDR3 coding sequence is TGTGCCAGCAGCGCCGAAGTCCAGGGAGCGGGATACGAGCAGTACTTC. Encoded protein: CASSAEVQGAGYEQYF.

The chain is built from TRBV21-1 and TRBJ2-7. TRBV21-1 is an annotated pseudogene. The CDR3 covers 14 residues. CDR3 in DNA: TGTGCCAGCAGCAATATTCGGCTCCCCCACGAGCAGTACTTC. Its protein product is CASSNIRLPHEQYF.

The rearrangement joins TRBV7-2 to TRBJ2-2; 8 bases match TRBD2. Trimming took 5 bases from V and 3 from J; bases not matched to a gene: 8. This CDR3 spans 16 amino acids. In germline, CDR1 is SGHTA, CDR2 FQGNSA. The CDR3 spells CASSPRGGRDTGELFF. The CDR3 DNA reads TGTGCCAGCAGCCCCCGCGGGGGGAGGGACACCGGGGAGCTGTTTTTT.

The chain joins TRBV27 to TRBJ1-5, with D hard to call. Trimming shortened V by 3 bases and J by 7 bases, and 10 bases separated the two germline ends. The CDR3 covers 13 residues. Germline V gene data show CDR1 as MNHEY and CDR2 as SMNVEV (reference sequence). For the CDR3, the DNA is TGTGCCAGCAGTTTCGTGGTGGGCCAGCCCCAGCATTTT. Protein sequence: CASSFVVGQPQHF.

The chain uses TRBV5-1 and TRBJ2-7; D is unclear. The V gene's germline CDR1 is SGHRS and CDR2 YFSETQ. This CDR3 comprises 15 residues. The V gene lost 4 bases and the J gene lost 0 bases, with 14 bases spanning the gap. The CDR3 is CASSPETPYSYEQYF. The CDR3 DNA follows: TGCGCCAGCAGCCCAGAGACACCGTACTCCTACGAGCAGTACTTC.

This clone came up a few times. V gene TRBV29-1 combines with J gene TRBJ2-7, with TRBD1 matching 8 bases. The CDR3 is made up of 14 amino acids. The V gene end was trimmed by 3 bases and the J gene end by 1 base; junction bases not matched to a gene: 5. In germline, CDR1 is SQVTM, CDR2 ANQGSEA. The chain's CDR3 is CSVEEQGESYEQYF. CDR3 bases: TGCAGCGTTGAGGAACAGGGGGAGTCCTACGAGCAGTACTTC.

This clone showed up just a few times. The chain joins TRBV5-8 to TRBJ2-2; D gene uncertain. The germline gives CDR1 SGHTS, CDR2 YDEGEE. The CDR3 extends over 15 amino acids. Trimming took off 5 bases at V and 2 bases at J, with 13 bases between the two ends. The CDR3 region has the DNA TGTGCCAGCAGTCCGTGGTCGGGTAACACCGGGGAGCTGTTTTTT. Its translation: CASSPWSGNTGELFF.

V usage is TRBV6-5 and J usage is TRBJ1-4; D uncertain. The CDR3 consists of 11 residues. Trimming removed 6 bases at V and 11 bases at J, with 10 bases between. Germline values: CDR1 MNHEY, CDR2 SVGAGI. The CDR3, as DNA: TGTGCCAGCAGATGGGGATGGAAACTGTTTTTT. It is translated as CASRWGWKLFF.